A single sample is the source of the 15 T cell receptor beta chains below, sequenced in a study of blood T cells in healthy people across ages (dated by TCRdb to about 2015). The method was 5' RACE. TCRdb lists the instrument as Illumina HiSeq 2500. A second PCR of about 7 to 12 cycles was run with a J-beta primer mix and a sample-barcoded 5' primer. TCRdb itself trimmed the public reads at Q25 with fastp, ran MiXCR and retained productive beta chains. Each CDR3 protein gets just one entry, which takes the most common genes and DNA from the rows behind it. In all, the sample holds under 2 million distinct CDR3 sequences, and roughly 30% of those were seen once. 10% to 12% of the sample is taken by the ten largest. Material: blood. These receptors came from a woman between 25 and 40 years old in good health.

The chain is built from TRBV5-6 and TRBJ2-1; TRBD2 matches at 14 bases. Germline V gene sequence: CDR1 SGHDT, CDR2 YYEEEE. V dropped 4 bases and J dropped 0; count of bases not matched to a gene: 3. CDR3 length equals 17 residues. DNA for the CDR3: TGTGCCAGCAGCGACGGGACTAGCGGGAGCTCCTACAATGAGCAGTTCTTC. Translating it yields CASSDGTSGSSYNEQFF. The entire variable domain, with the rest obtained from reference TRBV5-6 and TRBJ2-1, is as follows: DAGVTQSPTHLIKTRGQQVTLRCSPKSGHDTVSWYQQALGQGPQFIFQYYEEEERQRGNFPDRFSGHQFPNYSSELNVNALLLGDSALYLCASSDGTSGSSYNEQFFGPGTRLTVL.

This clonotype has just a few counts. At one end, the junction sequence differs from germline, possibly due to a read error. The chain is built from TRBV7-9 and TRBJ1-1, with TRBD1 matching 8 bases. The V gene's germline CDR1 is SEHNR and CDR2 FQNEAQ (reference sequence). This CDR3 spans 15 amino acids. The CDR3 region has the DNA TGCGCCAGCAGCCTAGGACAGGGAGGGAACACTGAAGCTTTCTTT. Amino acids: CASSLGQGGNTEAFF.

This sequence joins TRBV5-5 and TRBJ2-3; 7 bases agree with TRBD1. V shed 3 bases and J 6 bases; nucleotides not matched to a gene: 7. The germline gives CDR1 SGHKS, CDR2 YYEKEE (reference sequence). The length of the CDR3 is 14 residues. The CDR3 here is CASSSRTGSDTQYF. DNA of the CDR3: TGTGCCAGCAGCTCCCGGACAGGTTCTGATACGCAGTATTTT.

This clonotype was picked up a small number of times. V gene TRBV6-6 combines with J gene TRBJ2-1; a weak D match, TRBD2 (6 bases). This CDR3 has 15 residues. V lost 2 bases and J lost 3, with 11 bases in between. Germline V gives CDR1 MNHNY, CDR2 SVGAGI (reference sequence). CDR3 sequence (DNA): TGTGCCAGCAGTTACGGGGCGGGACTCTACAATGAGCAGTTCTTC. Translation: CASSYGAGLYNEQFF.

The gene calls are TRBV24-1 and TRBJ2-1, with TRBD2 as a possible D gene (6 bases). The length of the CDR3 is 17 residues. Trimming shortened V by 2 bases and J by 0 bases, and 13 bases separated the two germline ends. Per germline, CDR1 KGHDR and CDR2 SFDVKD. CDR3 coding DNA: TGTGCCACCAGTGATTCAGCGGCGGGACGCTCCTACAATGAGCAGTTCTTC. Translating it yields CATSDSAAGRSYNEQFF.

The chain combines TRBV30 with TRBJ2-5; D is tentatively TRBD1 or TRBD2 (5 bases each). Germline V CDR1 and CDR2: GTSNPN, SVGIG (reference sequence). The CDR3 is 14 amino acids. Trimming stripped 2 bases from V and 7 bases from J, with 17 bases between. The CDR3 DNA is TGTGCCTGGAGTCCGGGACGCCAGACGGGGACCCAGTACTTC. Translated, it gives CAWSPGRQTGTQYF.

The gene calls are TRBV6-8 and TRBJ2-7; the D is unclear. Germline V CDR1 and CDR2: MNHGY, SAAAGT. Trimming stripped 2 bases from V and 5 bases from J, with 13 bases between. The CDR3 runs 14 residues. CDR3 sequence reads: CASSYPTKGHEQYF. In nucleotides, the CDR3 is TGTGCCAGCAGTTACCCCACTAAAGGGCACGAGCAGTACTTC.

This clonotype was recorded a few times. The V call is TRBV20-1, the J call TRBJ2-3, with a possible D match to TRBD2 (5 bases). V dropped 2 bases and J dropped 1 base, with 7 bases sitting between them. The CDR3 sequence is 13 residues long. The germline V gene has CDR1 DFQATT and CDR2 SNEGSKA (reference sequence). The CDR3 reads CSARHSGTDTQYF. In DNA, the CDR3 is TGCAGTGCTAGACATAGCGGCACAGATACGCAGTATTTT.

The count of this clonotype is one. This sequence joins TRBV29-1 and TRBJ2-5, with unresolved D. CDR1 is SQVTM and CDR2 is ANQGSEA in the germline V gene. The CDR3 has 10 amino acids. Trimming stripped 4 bases from V and 4 bases from J, with 4 bases between. The CDR3 sequence: CSVVVETQYF. The CDR3 DNA reads TGCAGCGTTGTAGTAGAGACCCAGTACTTC.

This clonotype occurred many times. The chain has TRBV9 and TRBJ2-5; D call uncertain. The V and J ends lost 3 bases and 7 bases respectively, with 10 bases between them. The CDR3 length is 12 residues. In germline, CDR1 is SGDLS, CDR2 YYNGEE. The CDR3: CASSGSPGTQYF. CDR3 DNA: TGTGCCAGCAGCGGATCTCCAGGGACCCAGTACTTC.

This clonotype was recorded a few times. The chain combines TRBV9 with TRBJ2-3, with D possibly matching TRBD2 (5 bases). The CDR3 length is 16 residues. Between the trimmed V and J ends, which lost 4 bases and 4 bases, there was a span of 19 bases. Germline-derived CDR1 and CDR2 are SGDLS and YYNGEE. The CDR3 spells CASSLLLAAPADTQYF. CDR3 coding DNA: TGTGCCAGCAGCTTACTGCTAGCCGCCCCGGCAGATACGCAGTATTTT. The full variable domain, rest sourced from reference TRBV9 and TRBJ2-3, is DSGVTQTPKHLITATGQRVTLRCSPRSGDLSVYWYQQSLDQGLQFLIQYYNGEERAKGNILERFSAQQFPDLHSELNLSSLELGDSALYFCASSLLLAAPADTQYFGPGTRLTVL.

This clonotype was seen a few times. V and J are TRBV9 and TRBJ1-5, with 8 bases aligning to TRBD1. Germline V lookup: CDR1 SGDLS, CDR2 YYNGEE. Losses at the gene ends were 0 bases for V and 1 base for J; bases not matched to a gene: 3. CDR3 length equals 16 residues. The CDR3 DNA reads as TGTGCCAGCAGCGTAGGAACAGGGGGAAGCAATCAGCCCCAGCATTTT. Translated, it gives CASSVGTGGSNQPQHF.

The chain couples TRBV10-2 to TRBJ2-4, with TRBD2 identical over 12 bases. The J call may be mistaken, given a closer DNA end match to TRBJ2-7. Germline-derived CDR1 and CDR2 are WSHSY and SAAADI. This CDR3 comprises 13 residues. CDR3: CASKLAGGHEQYF. CDR3 in DNA: TGCGCCAGTAAACTAGCGGGAGGACACGAGCAGTACTTC.

With regard to this clonotype: Since the CDR3 does not end with the conserved phenylalanine or tryptophan, this likely comes from a read error. CDR3 nucleotides: TGCGCCAGCAGCTCCCCCGGGACGGACTACAATGAGCAGTTCGTC. Its translation: CASSSPGTDYNEQFV. V usage is TRBV5-1 and J usage is TRBJ2-1; D could derive from TRBD1 or TRBD2 (5 bases each). The CDR3 is 15 residues long. Germline V gene lookup returns CDR1 SGHRS and CDR2 YFSETQ. V lost 3 bases and J 3 bases, leaving 13 bases between the germline ends.

The rearrangement joins TRBV20-1 to TRBJ2-7; D possibly corresponds to TRBD1 (5 bases). The CDR3 has 12 residues. Between the trimmed V and J ends, which lost 7 bases and 0 bases, there was a span of 10 bases. Germline loops: CDR1 DFQATT, CDR2 SNEGSKA (reference sequence). The CDR3 DNA is TGCAGTGTCCAGACAGACTCCTACGAGCAGTACTTC. The encoded protein is CSVQTDSYEQYF.